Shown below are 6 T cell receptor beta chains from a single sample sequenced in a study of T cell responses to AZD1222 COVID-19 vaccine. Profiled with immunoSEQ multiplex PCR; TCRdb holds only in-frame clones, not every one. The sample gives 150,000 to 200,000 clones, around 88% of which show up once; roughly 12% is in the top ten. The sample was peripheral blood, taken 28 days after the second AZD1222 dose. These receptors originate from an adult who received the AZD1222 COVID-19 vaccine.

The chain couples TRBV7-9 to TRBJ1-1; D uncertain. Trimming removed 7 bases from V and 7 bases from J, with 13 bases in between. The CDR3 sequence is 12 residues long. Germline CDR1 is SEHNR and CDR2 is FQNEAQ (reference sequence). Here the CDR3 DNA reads TGTGCCAGCACCTCCCGGACCCTTGAAGCTTTCTTT. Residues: CASTSRTLEAFF.

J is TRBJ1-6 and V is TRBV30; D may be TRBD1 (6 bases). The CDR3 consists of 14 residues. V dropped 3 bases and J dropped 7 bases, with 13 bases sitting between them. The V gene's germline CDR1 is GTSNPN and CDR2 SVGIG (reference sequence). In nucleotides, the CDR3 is TGTGCCTGGAGGGGGGACATACTCAATTCACCCCTCCACTTT. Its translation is CAWRGDILNSPLHF.

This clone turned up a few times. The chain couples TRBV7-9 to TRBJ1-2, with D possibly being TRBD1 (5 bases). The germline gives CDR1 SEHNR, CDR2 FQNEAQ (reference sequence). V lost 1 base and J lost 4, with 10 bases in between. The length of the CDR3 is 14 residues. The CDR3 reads CASSLESGPYGYTF. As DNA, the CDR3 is TGTGCCAGCAGCTTAGAGTCAGGGCCCTATGGCTACACCTTC. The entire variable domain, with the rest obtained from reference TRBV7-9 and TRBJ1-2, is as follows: DTGVSQNPRHKITKRGQNVTFRCDPISEHNRLYWYRQTLGQGPEFLTYFQNEAQLEKSRLLSDRFSAERPKGSFSTLEIQRTEQGDSAMYLCASSLESGPYGYTFGSGTRLTVV.

The CDR3 nucleotides read TGTGCCAGCAGCGAAGGACAGGACTCGGGGCCCCAGCATTTT. Protein product: CASSEGQDSGPQHF. The chain joins TRBV21-1 to TRBJ1-5; TRBD1 was called by the table and not checked on the DNA. TRBV21-1 constitutes a pseudogene. The length of the CDR3 is 14 residues.

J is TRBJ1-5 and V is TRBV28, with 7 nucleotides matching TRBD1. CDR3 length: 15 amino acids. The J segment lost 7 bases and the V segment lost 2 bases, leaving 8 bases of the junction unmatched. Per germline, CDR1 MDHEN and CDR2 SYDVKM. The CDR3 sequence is CASSLPITGVQPQHF. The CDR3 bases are TGTGCCAGCAGTTTACCCATTACAGGGGTGCAGCCCCAGCATTTT.

The CDR3 reads CASSYGQGANTIYF. CDR3 sequence (DNA): TGTGCCAGCAGCTACGGACAGGGGGCGAACACCATATATTTT. The chain has TRBV7-9 and TRBJ1-3; 11 nucleotides agree with TRBD1. CDR3 size: 14 residues. With V trimmed by 4 bases and J by 7 bases, 3 bases remained unmatched. The germline V gene encodes CDR1 SEHNR and CDR2 FQNEAQ (reference sequence). Full variable domain (remainder filled in from reference TRBV7-9 and TRBJ1-3): DTGVSQNPRHKITKRGQNVTFRCDPISEHNRLYWYRQTLGQGPEFLTYFQNEAQLEKSRLLSDRFSAERPKGSFSTLEIQRTEQGDSAMYLCASSYGQGANTIYFGEGSWLTVV.